This T cell receptor (beta chain) was sequenced during a study of CD8+ T cells in alopecia areata. Overall study context: For the treated group, dosing was oral tofacitinib at 5 to 10 mg twice daily.

Following extraction, RNA underwent reverse transcription to cDNA, which served as the sequencing template. The assay was immunoSEQ multiplex PCR, and TCRdb's table has in-frame clones only and misses some. The sample includes around 300,000 clones, about 62% of them seen just once. CDR1 and CDR2 from the germline V gene are LGHNA and YNFKEQ. There are 14 residues in the CDR3. With V trimmed by 7 bases and J by 8 bases, 8 bases remained unmatched. As to treatment: oral pan-JAK inhibitor, 5-10 mg twice daily. Alopecia areata patients provided lesional scalp punch biopsies and peripheral blood. J is TRBJ1-2 and V is TRBV4-2; TRBD1 matches at 12 bases. This receptor was identified in a human donor with alopecia areata. Sequenced material: CD4+ T cells sorted from blood, taken at approximately week 51, from a patient treated with tofacitinib. DNA for the CDR3: TGTGCCAGCAAGAGACCCGGGACAGGGGGCGGCTACACCTTC. This gives the protein CASKRPGTGGGYTF.